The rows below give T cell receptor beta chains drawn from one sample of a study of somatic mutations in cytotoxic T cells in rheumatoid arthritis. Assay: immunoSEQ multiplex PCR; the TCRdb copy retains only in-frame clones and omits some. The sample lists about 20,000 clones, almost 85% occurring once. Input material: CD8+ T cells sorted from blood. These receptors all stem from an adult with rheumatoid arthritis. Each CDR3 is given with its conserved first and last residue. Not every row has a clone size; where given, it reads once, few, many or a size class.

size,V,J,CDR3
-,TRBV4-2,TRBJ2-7,CASSQDETGSYEQYF
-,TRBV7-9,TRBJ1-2,CASSLADRGVLSNYGYTF
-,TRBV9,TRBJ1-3,CASSVTQGLGNTIYF
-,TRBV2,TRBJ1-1,CASSEYVGGTEAFF
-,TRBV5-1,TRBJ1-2,CASSEGRTNSNYGYTF
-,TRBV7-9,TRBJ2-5,CASSSRDRETQYF
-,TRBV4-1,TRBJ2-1,CASSQRTGPNEQFF
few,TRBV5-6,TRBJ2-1,CASSFALEQFF
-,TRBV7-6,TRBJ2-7,CASSADGYEQYF
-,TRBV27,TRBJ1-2,CASSPRGGTGINYGYTF
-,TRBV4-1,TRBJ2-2,CASSQEEELNTGELFF
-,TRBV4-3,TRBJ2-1,CASSQTAAGDLEYEQFF
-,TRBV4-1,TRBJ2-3,CASSQGRLAPSTDTQYF
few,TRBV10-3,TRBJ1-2,CAISDLVGQGHYGYTF
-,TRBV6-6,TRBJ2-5,CASSYGSYQETQYF
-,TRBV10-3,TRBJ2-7,CAISEQGQSSYEQYF
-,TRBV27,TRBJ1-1,CASSTRQGGTEAFF
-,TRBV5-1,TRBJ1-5,CASSLVSGEGWPQHF
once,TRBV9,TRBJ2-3,CASSRTLPTVTDTQYF
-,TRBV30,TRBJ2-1,CAWSLGGRADYNEQFF
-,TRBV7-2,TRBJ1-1,CASSLGANANTEAFF
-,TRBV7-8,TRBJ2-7,CASSTHQGSSYEQYF
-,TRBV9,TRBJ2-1,CASSVGGGAYNEQFF
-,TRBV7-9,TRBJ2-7,CASSLAASSYEQYF
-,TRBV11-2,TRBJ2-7,CASSSGVSEQYF
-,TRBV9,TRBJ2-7,CASRVIAGGSYEQYF
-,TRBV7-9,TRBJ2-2,CASSSPKVRAGNTGELFF
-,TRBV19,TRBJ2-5,CASSSGTSGKETQYF
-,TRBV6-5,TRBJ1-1,CASNEDRTNTEAFF
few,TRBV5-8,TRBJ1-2,CASSITANYGYTF
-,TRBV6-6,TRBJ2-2,CASRGTGELFF
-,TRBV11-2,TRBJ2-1,CASSLTSGYHNEQFF
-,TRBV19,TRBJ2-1,CASRWTSGRMWNEQFF
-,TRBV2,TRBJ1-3,CASLRDGAGNTIYF
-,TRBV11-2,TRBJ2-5,CASSAIQTGLEETQYF
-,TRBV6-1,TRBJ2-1,CASISGNEQFF
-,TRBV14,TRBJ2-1,CASSQDWKLADNEQFF
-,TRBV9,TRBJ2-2,CASSAYLTPNTGELFF
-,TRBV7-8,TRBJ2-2,CASSRLEGANTGELFF
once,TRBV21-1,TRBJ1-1,CASSKRRPSSTQGKNTEAFF
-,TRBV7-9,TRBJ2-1,CASSSVRGTGKNNEQFF
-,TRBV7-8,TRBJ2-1,CASSLVTGGYNEQFF
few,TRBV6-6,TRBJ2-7,CASSPSGGATSSSF
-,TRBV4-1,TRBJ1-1,CASRLGDTEAFF
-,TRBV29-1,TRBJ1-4,CSVCGPRDEKLFF
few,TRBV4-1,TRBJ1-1,CASSLGQEAFF
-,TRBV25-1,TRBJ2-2,CASTRLGADTGELFF